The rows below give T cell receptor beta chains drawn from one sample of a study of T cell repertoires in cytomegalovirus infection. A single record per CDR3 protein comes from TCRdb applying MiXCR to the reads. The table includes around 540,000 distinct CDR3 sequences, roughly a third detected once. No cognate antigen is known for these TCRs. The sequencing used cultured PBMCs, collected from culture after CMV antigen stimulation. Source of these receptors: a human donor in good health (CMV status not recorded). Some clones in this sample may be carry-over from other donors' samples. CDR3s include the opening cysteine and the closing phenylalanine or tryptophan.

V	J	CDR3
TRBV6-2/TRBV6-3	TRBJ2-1	CASSYSREGEQFF
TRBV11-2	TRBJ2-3	CASKKEDSTDTQYF
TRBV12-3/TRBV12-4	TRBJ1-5	CASSSAKDRGNQPQHF
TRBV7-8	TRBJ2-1	CASSLAVGEQFF
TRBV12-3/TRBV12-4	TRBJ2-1	CASTRGQGKYEQFF
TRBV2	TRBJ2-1	CASSEFSASDEQFF
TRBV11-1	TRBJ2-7	CASSLVGMYYEQYF
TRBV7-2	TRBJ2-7	CASSRAGGSRPRHEQYF
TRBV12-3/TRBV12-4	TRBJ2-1	CASSLAKLARSNEQFF
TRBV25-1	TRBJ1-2	CASMELGGYTF
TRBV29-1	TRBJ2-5	CSVPPGLGGSETQYF
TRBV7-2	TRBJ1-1	CASSLAFFDRRTNTEAFF
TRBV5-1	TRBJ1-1	CASSPGTGALETEAFF
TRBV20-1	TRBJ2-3	CSARPPWGNTDTQYF
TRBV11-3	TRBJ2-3	CASSLRQGTDTQYF
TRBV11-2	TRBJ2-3	CASSSNSDTQYF
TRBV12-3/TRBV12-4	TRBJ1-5	CASSLSSDQRQPQHF
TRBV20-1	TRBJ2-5	CSATGTSGRGQTQYF
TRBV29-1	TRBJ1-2	CSVEDRARGAVGGYTF
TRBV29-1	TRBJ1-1	CSAMENTEAFF
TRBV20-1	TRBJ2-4	CSASLRAKNIQYF
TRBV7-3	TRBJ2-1	CASSLGRDAYNEQFF
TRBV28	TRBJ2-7	CASTSAGEAYEQYF
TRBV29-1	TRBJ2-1	CSVERGGRARDEQFF
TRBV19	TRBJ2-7	CASSGQGAFYEQYF
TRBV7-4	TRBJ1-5	CARSTRAVSNQPQHF
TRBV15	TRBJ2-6	CATSSRGSGANVLTF
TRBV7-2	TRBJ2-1	CASSLDGIDEQFF
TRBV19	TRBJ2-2	CASSIQGRNTGELFF
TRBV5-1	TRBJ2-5	CASSWEGSETQYF
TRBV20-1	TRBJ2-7	CSARMGLVLNEQYF
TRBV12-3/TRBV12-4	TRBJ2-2	CASSHFGYALAGAGELFF
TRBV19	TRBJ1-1	CASASNTEAFF
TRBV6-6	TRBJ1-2	CASSRNQGIRGDYTF
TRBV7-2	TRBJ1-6	CASSPGPLGNSPLHF
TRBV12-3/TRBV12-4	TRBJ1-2	CASSGRTGANYGYTF
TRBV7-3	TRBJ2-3	CASSLGLATTDTQYF
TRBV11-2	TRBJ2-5	CASSPTTGDRETQYF
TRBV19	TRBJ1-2	CASPDLQGFYTF
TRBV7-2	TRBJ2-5	CASRRTSGSMETQYF